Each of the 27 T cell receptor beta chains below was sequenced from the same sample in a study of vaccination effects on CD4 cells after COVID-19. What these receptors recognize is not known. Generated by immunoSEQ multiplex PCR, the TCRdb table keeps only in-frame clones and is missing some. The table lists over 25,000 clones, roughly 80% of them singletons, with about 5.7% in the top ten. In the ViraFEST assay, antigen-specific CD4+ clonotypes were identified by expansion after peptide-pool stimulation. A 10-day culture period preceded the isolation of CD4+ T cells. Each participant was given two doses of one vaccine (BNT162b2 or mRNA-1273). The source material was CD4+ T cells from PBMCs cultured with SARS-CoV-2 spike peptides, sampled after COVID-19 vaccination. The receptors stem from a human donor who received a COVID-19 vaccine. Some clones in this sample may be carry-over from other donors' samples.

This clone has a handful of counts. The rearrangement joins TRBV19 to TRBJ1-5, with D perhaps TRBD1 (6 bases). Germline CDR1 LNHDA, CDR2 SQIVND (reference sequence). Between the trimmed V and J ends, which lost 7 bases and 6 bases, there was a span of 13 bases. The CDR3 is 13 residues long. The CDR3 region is CASTRTAGQPQHF. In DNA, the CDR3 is TGTGCCAGTACTAGGACAGCGGGTCAGCCCCAGCATTTT. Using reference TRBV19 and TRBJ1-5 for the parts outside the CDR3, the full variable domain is DGGITQSPKYLFRKEGQNVTLSCEQNLNHDAMYWYRQDPGQGLRLIYYSQIVNDFQKGDIAEGYSVSREKKESFPLTVTSAQKNPTAFYLCASTRTAGQPQHFGDGTRLSIL.

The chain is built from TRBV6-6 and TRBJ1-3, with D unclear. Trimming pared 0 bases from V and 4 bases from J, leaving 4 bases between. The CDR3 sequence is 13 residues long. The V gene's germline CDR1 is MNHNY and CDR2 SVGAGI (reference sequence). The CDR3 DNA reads TGTGCCAGCAGTTACTCACCGGGAAACACCATATATTTT. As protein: CASSYSPGNTIYF.

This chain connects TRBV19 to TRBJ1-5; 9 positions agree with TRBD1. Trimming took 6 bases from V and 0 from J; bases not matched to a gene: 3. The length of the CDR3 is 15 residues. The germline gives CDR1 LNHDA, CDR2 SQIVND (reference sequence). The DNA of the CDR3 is TGTGCCAGTAGCCCGACAGGGGGTAGCAATCAGCCCCAGCATTTT. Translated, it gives CASSPTGGSNQPQHF.

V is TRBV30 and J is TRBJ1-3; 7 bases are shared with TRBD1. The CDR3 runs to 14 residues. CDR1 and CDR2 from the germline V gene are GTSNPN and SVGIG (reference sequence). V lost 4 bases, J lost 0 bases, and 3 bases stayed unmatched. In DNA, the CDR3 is TGTGCCTGGAATAAGGGGGCCTCTGGAAACACCATATATTTT. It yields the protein CAWNKGASGNTIYF.

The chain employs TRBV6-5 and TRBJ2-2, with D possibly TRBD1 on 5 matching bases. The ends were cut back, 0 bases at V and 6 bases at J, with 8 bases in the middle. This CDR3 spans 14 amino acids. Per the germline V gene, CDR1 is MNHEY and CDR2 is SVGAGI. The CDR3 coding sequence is TGTGCCAGCAGTTACTCAAGGGGCCCCGGGGAGCTGTTTTTT. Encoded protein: CASSYSRGPGELFF.

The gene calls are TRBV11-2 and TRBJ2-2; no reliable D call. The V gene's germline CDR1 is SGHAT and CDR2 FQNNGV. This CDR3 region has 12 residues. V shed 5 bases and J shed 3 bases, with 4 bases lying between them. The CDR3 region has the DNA TGTGCCAGCAGCGAGTACACCGGGGAGCTGTTTTTT. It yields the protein CASSEYTGELFF.

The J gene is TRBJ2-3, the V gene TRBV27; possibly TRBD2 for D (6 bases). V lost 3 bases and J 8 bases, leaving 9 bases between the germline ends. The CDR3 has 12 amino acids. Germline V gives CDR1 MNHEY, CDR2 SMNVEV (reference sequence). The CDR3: CASSLTRGTQYF. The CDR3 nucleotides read TGTGCCAGCAGTTTGACTAGAGGTACGCAGTATTTT.

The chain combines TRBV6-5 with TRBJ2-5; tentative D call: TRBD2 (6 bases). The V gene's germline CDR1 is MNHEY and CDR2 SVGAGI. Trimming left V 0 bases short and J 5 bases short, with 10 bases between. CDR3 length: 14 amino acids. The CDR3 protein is CASSYSGGIETQYF. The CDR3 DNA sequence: TGTGCCAGCAGTTACTCAGGAGGGATTGAGACCCAGTACTTC.

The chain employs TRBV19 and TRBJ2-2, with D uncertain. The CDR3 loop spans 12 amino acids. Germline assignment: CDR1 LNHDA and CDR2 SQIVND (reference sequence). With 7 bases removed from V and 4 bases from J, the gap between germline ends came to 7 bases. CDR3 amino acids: CASNVGTGELFF. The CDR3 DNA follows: TGTGCCAGTAACGTGGGCACCGGGGAGCTGTTTTTT.

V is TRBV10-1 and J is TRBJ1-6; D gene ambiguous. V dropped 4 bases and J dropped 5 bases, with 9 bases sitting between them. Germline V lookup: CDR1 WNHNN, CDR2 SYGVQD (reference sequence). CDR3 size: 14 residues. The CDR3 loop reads CASSAGSNNSPLHF. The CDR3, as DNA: TGCGCCAGCAGTGCGGGGTCGAATAATTCACCCCTCCACTTT.

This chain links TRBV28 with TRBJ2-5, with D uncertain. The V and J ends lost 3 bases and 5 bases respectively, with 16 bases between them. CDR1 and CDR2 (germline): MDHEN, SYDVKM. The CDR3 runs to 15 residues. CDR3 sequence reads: CASSFLSMASETQYF. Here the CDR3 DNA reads TGTGCCAGCAGTTTTCTATCTATGGCGAGCGAGACCCAGTACTTC.

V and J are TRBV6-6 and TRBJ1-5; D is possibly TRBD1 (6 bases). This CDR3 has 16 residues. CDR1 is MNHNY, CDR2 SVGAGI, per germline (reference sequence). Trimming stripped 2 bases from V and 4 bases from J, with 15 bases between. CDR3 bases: TGTGCCAGCAGTTACCAACAGGGACCCATGAATCAGCCCCAGCATTTT. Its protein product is CASSYQQGPMNQPQHF.

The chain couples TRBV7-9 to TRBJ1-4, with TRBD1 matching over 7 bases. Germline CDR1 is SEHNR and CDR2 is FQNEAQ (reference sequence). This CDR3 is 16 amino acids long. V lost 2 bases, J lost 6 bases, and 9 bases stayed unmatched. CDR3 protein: CASSLWPRTGYEKLFF. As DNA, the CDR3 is TGTGCCAGCAGCTTATGGCCCCGGACAGGTTATGAAAAACTGTTTTTT.

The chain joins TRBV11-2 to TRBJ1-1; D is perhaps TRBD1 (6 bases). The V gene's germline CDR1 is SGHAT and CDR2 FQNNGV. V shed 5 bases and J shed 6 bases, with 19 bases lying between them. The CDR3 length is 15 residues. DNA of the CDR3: TGTGCCAGCAGCCGGCCCAGGGGTGTATTGGCTGAAGCTTTCTTT. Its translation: CASSRPRGVLAEAFF.

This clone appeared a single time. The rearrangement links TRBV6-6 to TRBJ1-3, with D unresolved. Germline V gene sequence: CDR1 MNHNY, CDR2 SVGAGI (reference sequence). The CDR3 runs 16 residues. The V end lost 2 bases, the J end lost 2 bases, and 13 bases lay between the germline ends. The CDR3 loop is CASSYRVGRTGNTIYF. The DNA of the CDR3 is TGTGCCAGCAGTTACCGGGTGGGGAGGACTGGAAACACCATATATTTT.

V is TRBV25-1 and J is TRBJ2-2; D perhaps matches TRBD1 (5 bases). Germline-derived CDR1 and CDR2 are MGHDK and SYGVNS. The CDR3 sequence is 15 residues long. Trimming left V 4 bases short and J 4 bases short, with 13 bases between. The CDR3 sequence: CASSANQGSTGELFF. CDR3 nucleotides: TGTGCCAGCAGTGCAAATCAGGGTAGCACCGGGGAGCTGTTTTTT.

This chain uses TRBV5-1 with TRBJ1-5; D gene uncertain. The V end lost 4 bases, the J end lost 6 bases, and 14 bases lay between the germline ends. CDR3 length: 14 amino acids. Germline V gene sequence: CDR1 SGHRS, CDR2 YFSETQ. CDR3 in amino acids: CASSPSSGSQPQHF. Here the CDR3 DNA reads TGCGCCAGCAGCCCCTCCAGTGGGTCTCAGCCCCAGCATTTT.

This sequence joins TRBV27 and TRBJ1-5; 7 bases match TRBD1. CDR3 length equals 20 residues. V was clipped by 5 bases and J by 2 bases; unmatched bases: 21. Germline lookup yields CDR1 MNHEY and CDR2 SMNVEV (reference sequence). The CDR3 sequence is CASSPLKSRDRVDRNQPQHF. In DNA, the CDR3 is TGTGCCAGCAGTCCGTTGAAATCCCGGGACAGAGTGGATCGCAATCAGCCCCAGCATTTT.

The CDR3 DNA is TGTGCCAGCAGCTTTGGGACAGGGGTTGAAAAACTGTTTTTT. It encodes CASSFGTGVEKLFF. The chain is built from TRBV7-9 and TRBJ1-4; TRBD1 aligns across 10 bases. Germline V gives CDR1 SEHNR, CDR2 FQNEAQ (reference sequence). The CDR3 totals 14 residues. With 3 bases clipped from V and 7 bases from J, the junction kept 2 bases outside the gene matches.

The CDR3 DNA is TGTGCCAGCAGGCTAGGTTTTGGGGGCACTGAAGCTTTCTTT. This codes for CASRLGFGGTEAFF. The rearrangement links TRBV7-2 to TRBJ1-1; a weak D match, TRBD1 (5 bases). This CDR3 contains 14 residues. V lost 6 bases, J lost 4 bases, and 15 bases lay in between. The germline V gene encodes CDR1 SGHTA and CDR2 FQGNSA.

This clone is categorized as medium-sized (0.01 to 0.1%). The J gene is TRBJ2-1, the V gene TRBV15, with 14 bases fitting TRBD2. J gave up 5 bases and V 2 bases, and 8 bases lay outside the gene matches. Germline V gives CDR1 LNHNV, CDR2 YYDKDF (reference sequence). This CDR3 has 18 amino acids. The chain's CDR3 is CATSRLGLAGGGNNEQFF. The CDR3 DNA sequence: TGTGCCACCAGCAGACTCGGACTAGCGGGGGGAGGAAACAATGAGCAGTTCTTC.

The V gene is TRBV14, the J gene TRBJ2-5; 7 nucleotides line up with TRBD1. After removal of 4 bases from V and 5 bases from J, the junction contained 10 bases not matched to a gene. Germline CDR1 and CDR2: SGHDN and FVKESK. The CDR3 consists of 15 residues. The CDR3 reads CASSPAGTVGETQYF. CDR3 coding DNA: TGTGCCAGCAGCCCCGCCGGGACAGTGGGGGAGACCCAGTACTTC. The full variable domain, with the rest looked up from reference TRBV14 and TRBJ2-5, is EAGVTQFPSHSVIEKGQTVTLRCDPISGHDNLYWYRRVMGKEIKFLLHFVKESKQDESGMPNNRFLAERTGGTYSTLKVQPAELEDSGVYFCASSPAGTVGETQYFGPGTRLLVL.

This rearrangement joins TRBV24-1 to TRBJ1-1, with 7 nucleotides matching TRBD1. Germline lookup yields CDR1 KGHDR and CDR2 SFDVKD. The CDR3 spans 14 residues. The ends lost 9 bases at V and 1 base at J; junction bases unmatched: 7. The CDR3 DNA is TGTGCCACCTCGACAGGGCTAGAGAACACTGAAGCTTTCTTT. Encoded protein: CATSTGLENTEAFF.

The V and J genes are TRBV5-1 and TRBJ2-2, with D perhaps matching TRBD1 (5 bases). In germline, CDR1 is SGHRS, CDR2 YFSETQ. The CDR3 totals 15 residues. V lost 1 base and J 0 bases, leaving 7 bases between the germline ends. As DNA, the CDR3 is TGCGCCAGCAGCTTGACAGGTTCGAACACCGGGGAGCTGTTTTTT. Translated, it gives CASSLTGSNTGELFF.

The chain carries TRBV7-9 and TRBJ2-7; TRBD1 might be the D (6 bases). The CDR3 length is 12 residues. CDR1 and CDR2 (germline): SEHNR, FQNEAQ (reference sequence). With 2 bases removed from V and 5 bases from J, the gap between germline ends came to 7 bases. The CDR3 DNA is TGTGCCAGCAGCTTAACAGGGAACGAGCAGTACGTC. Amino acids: CASSLTGNEQYV.

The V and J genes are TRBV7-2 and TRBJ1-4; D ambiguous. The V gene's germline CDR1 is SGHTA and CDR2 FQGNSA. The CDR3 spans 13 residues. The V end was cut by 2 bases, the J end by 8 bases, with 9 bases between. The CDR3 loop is CASSLSAREKLFF. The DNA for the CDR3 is TGTGCCAGCAGCTTAAGTGCGCGGGAAAAACTGTTTTTT.

The CDR3 nucleotides are TGTGCCAGCAGTGACTCGACTAGCGGGGGGACAGATACGCAGTATTTT. It is translated as CASSDSTSGGTDTQYF. This chain joins TRBV6-4 and TRBJ2-3; 13 bases are shared with TRBD2. The CDR3 loop spans 16 amino acids. Trimming at V came to 0 bases and at J to 3 bases, leaving 0 bases not matched to a gene. Germline CDR1 is MRHNA and CDR2 is SNTAGT.